This is a list of T cell receptor beta chains from one sample in a study of shared clonotypes between healthy human individuals. Profiling relied on immunoSEQ multiplex PCR, and the TCRdb table lists in-frame clones only, not all of them. This sample has over 400,000 clones, with 95% to 96% found just once. Sequenced sample: naive CD4+ T cells sorted from blood. The receptor set was obtained from a woman aged 25 to 39 in good health. The CDR3 runs from the conserved cysteine through the conserved F or W. A D gene is named only where the DNA matches it firmly. Clone size appears in some rows only: once, few, many, or a class for an expanded clone.

j_call: TRBJ1-3
clone_size: .
d_call: .
v_call: TRBV10-3
cdr3_aa: CAISSPGTSNSGNTIYF
cdr3_nt: TGTGCCATCAGTAGCCCCGGGACAAGCAATTCCGGAAACACCATATATTTT

j_call: TRBJ1-4
clone_size: .
d_call: .
v_call: TRBV29-1
cdr3_aa: CSAIQSIATNEKLFF
cdr3_nt: TGCAGCGCCATCCAGTCGATTGCAACTAATGAAAAACTGTTTTTT

j_call: TRBJ2-1
clone_size: .
d_call: .
v_call: TRBV18
cdr3_aa: CASSPGQDSYNEQFF
cdr3_nt: TGTGCCAGCTCACCGGGCCAGGACTCCTACAATGAGCAGTTCTTC

j_call: TRBJ2-7
clone_size: .
d_call: .
v_call: TRBV28
cdr3_aa: CASKSGDSYEQYF
cdr3_nt: TGTGCCAGCAAATCAGGGGACTCCTACGAGCAGTACTTC

j_call: TRBJ2-1
clone_size: few
d_call: .
v_call: TRBV7-9
cdr3_aa: CASSRGYEQFF
cdr3_nt: TGTGCCAGCAGCAGGGGGTATGAGCAGTTCTTC

j_call: TRBJ1-4
clone_size: .
d_call: .
v_call: TRBV5-1
cdr3_aa: CASSRTAATNEKLFF
cdr3_nt: TGCGCCAGCAGTAGAACAGCTGCAACTAATGAAAAACTGTTTTTT

j_call: TRBJ2-4
clone_size: .
d_call: .
v_call: TRBV4-1
cdr3_aa: CASSRFGTIKNIQYF
cdr3_nt: TGCGCCAGCAGCCGCTTCGGGACCATCAAAAACATTCAGTACTTC

j_call: TRBJ1-2
clone_size: .
d_call: TRBD1
v_call: TRBV27
cdr3_aa: CASSQIQGASYGYTF
cdr3_nt: TGTGCCAGCAGTCAAATACAGGGGGCTAGCTATGGCTACACCTTC

j_call: TRBJ1-3
clone_size: .
d_call: .
v_call: TRBV25-1
cdr3_aa: CASSPLSPGGNTIYF
cdr3_nt: TGTGCCAGCAGTCCCTTATCTCCGGGTGGAAACACCATATATTTT

j_call: TRBJ2-4
clone_size: .
d_call: .
v_call: TRBV27
cdr3_aa: CASSREWGTGKNIQYF
cdr3_nt: TGTGCCAGCAGTCGCGAATGGGGGACGGGCAAAAACATTCAGTACTTC

j_call: TRBJ2-1
clone_size: .
d_call: .
v_call: TRBV7-2
cdr3_aa: CASSSQGSLYNEQFF
cdr3_nt: TGTGCCAGCAGCTCACAGGGCTCCCTCTACAATGAGCAGTTCTTC

j_call: TRBJ1-1
clone_size: .
d_call: TRBD1
v_call: TRBV2
cdr3_aa: CASTWTGSHGTEAFF
cdr3_nt: TGTGCCAGCACTTGGACAGGGTCTCATGGGACTGAAGCTTTCTTT

j_call: TRBJ1-5
clone_size: .
d_call: .
v_call: TRBV28
cdr3_aa: CASSSSSNQPQHF
cdr3_nt: TGTGCCAGCAGTTCAAGTAGCAATCAGCCCCAGCATTTT

j_call: TRBJ1-5
clone_size: few
d_call: .
v_call: TRBV4-1
cdr3_aa: CASSQGGSSSLGNQPQHF
cdr3_nt: TGCGCCAGCAGCCAAGGTGGCAGCAGCAGCCTCGGCAATCAGCCCCAGCATTTT

j_call: TRBJ1-4
clone_size: .
d_call: .
v_call: TRBV4-1
cdr3_aa: CASSNPISNEKLFF
cdr3_nt: TGCGCCAGCAGCAATCCGATTTCTAATGAAAAACTGTTTTTT

j_call: TRBJ2-5
clone_size: .
d_call: .
v_call: TRBV20-1
cdr3_aa: CSAVGETQYF
cdr3_nt: TGCAGTGCCGTGGGGGAGACCCAGTACTTC

j_call: TRBJ1-5
clone_size: .
d_call: TRBD1
v_call: TRBV28
cdr3_aa: CAARQGSRSQPQHF
cdr3_nt: TGTGCCGCCCGACAGGGGAGCCGTTCGCAGCCCCAGCATTTT

j_call: TRBJ2-7
clone_size: .
d_call: TRBD1
v_call: TRBV7-9
cdr3_aa: CASSPGTGNYEQYF
cdr3_nt: TGTGCCAGCAGCCCTGGGACAGGGAACTACGAGCAGTACTTC

j_call: TRBJ2-3
clone_size: .
d_call: .
v_call: TRBV6-6
cdr3_aa: CASRSYDTTDTQYF
cdr3_nt: TGTGCCAGCAGGAGCTATGACACCACAGATACGCAGTATTTT

j_call: TRBJ1-5
clone_size: .
d_call: .
v_call: TRBV18
cdr3_aa: CASSPLGGQPQHF
cdr3_nt: TGTGCCAGCTCACCACTCGGGGGCCAGCCCCAGCATTTT

j_call: TRBJ2-3
clone_size: .
d_call: .
v_call: TRBV9
cdr3_aa: CASSVVALSTDTQYF
cdr3_nt: TGTGCCAGCAGCGTAGTCGCGCTAAGCACAGATACGCAGTATTTT

j_call: TRBJ2-5
clone_size: .
d_call: TRBD2
v_call: TRBV23-1
cdr3_aa: CASSQNLTSRETQYF
cdr3_nt: TGCGCCAGCAGTCAAAACCTGACTAGCCGCGAGACCCAGTACTTC